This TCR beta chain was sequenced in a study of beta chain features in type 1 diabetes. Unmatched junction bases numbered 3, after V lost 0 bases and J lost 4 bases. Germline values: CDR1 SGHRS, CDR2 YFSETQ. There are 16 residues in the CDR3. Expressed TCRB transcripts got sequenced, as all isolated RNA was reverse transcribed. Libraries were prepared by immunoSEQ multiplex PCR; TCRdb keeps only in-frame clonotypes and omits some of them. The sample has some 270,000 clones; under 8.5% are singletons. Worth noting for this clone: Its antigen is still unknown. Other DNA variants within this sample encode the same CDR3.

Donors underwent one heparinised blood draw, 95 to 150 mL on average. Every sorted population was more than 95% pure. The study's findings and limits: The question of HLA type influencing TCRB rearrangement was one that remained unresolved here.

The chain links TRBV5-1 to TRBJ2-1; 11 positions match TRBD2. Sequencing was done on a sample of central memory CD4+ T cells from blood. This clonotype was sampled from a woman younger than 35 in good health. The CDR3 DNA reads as TGCGCCAGCAGCTTGGTTAGCGGGGGGGCGTACAATGAGCAGTTCTTC. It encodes CASSLVSGGAYNEQFF.